This TCR beta chain was captured by sequencing in a study of blood T cells in healthy people across ages (dated by TCRdb to about 2015). Regarding the research as a whole: Template switching captured roughly one uniquely barcoded TCR beta cDNA molecule per two T cells in model experiments. Age-related changes in TCR beta repertoire diversity were measured in the study by deep sequencing normalized with unique cDNA molecular identifiers. The donors were split into four age groups: young (average 16 years), middle-aged (about 40), aged (more than 55) and long-lived (approximately 80). Donors of different ages were randomly distributed across sequencing lanes to avoid experimental bias. Using the same blood draw, the study looked at two additional independent replicas of 1 million unique cDNA reads for two donors, one aged 18 to 30 and the other aged 80 or older.

Library preparation used 5' RACE. Sequencer: Illumina HiSeq 2500. A second PCR of about 6 to 12 cycles was run with a J-beta primer mix and a sample-barcoded 5' primer. Each TCR beta cDNA molecule received a unique molecular identifier from a template-switch 5' adaptor carrying 12 random nucleotides. Each sample yielded at least 2.5 million CDR3-containing paired-end reads. First-strand cDNA was synthesized from all RNA with the Mint cDNA synthesis kit, primed by a TRBC-specific oligonucleotide. After uracil-DNA glycosylase treatment, a first 18-cycle PCR used universal primers M1SS and BC2_uni_R on all cDNA. On the authors' methods: For normalization, 1 million high-quality reads, each with a distinct molecular identifier, were randomly selected from each sample. Instead of being binned into consensus sequences, reads that shared molecular identifiers were thrown out. MiTCR, set to a Q25 quality threshold and the strictest error-elimination algorithm, was used for CDR3 identification, clonotype clustering and error correction. A nonparametric unseen species model with Euler transformation was used to estimate lower-bound total TCR beta diversity. Using fastp trimming at Q25 and MiXCR clonotype assembly, TCRdb reanalyzed the public sequencing data and kept in-frame beta chains. Rows with a matching CDR3 protein are joined into one entry that keeps the most common DNA and genes. These V and J calls originate from TCRdb's pipeline instead of the authors' own analysis. The sample records hundreds of thousands of distinct CDR3 sequences, around 30% of which are singletons. The top ten clonotypes cover approximately 15% of the sample.

V is pared back by 1 base and J by 8 bases, with 11 bases lying between the germline termini. From a lookup of the germline V gene, CDR1 and CDR2 are SGHTA and FQGNSA. The cysteine opens and the phenylalanine closes a CDR3 of 14 amino acids. Only the CDR3 region is kept as DNA, spanning 42 bases read in frame from base 1. Findings and caveats that apply to the study as a whole: Estimates of total diversity from one million sequenced T cells were regarded as lower bounds and underestimates. Because the CMV infection status of the donors was unknown, age-related changes in expanded clonotypes may potentially have been confounded. Because profiling used bulk unsorted PBMCs, naive and antigen-experienced compartments could not be compared conclusively. There was a strong correlation between observed TCR beta diversity and the percentage of naive T cells measured by flow cytometry. Compared with the aged group, the long-lived group had more naive CD4+ T cells, fewer expanded clones and increased TCR diversity, suggesting age selection. As age increased, observed TCR beta diversity per million T cells dropped in a roughly linear way, and a significant reduction was already evident by age about 40.

The 39 donors, aged about 6 to 100 years, were systemically healthy Caucasian individuals from Russia. Each donor gave 9 to 10 milliliters of peripheral blood, collected into EDTA-treated Vacutainer tubes. PBMCs were isolated by Ficoll-Paque density-gradient centrifugation, with at least 6 million obtained per sample. Total RNA was extracted from PBMCs with Trizol reagent, with at least 6 micrograms obtained per sample. For every donor, an aliquot of PBMCs went through flow cytometry to measure the percentages of naive CD45RAhigh/CD27high T cells. As for this clonotype: It has no known antigen specificity. The input lacks base qualities; no much larger clone sits a single base away.

The sequence joins TRBV7-2 to TRBJ2-2, with the D gene not clear enough to name. The receptor was isolated from a woman older than 75 in good health. Sequencing was performed on blood. Read as DNA, the sequence is TGTGCCAGCAGCTTAGATTTCTATCGGGGGGAGCTGTTTTTT. Translated, it reads CASSLDFYRGELFF.